This TCR beta chain was captured in a study of response to subunit inactivated influenza vaccine. The V and J ends lost 3 bases and 1 base, in that order; junction bases with no gene match: 14. This CDR3 comprises 19 residues. Germline CDR1 MDHEN, CDR2 SYDVKM. TCRdb processed the RT-PCR reads anew with MiXCR; each CDR3 protein has one entry. The data contain 170,000 or so distinct CDR3 sequences, about 10% of them singletons. The receptor's source is a man between 50 and 69 years old who received an inactivated influenza vaccine. The chain couples TRBV28 to TRBJ2-1, with 8 bases aligning to TRBD2. The sequenced sample was CD8+ T cells sorted from PBMCs, obtained around 25 months after vaccination. CDR3 in amino acids: CASSFHPWDSGTSYNEQFF. Written as DNA, the CDR3 is TGTGCCAGCAGTTTCCACCCCTGGGATAGCGGGACATCCTACAATGAGCAGTTCTTC.